This T cell receptor beta chain was identified in a study of blood T cell repertoires in COVID-19. Method: immunoSEQ multiplex PCR; TCRdb's copy keeps in-frame clones and lacks some. The sample lists about 99,000 clones; roughly 84% were seen once. Germline lookup yields CDR1 SGHRS and CDR2 YFSETQ. With 4 bases clipped from V and 3 bases from J, the junction kept 8 bases outside the gene matches. The CDR3 extends over 15 amino acids. The chain has TRBV5-1 and TRBJ2-7, with TRBD1 matching over 9 bases. This TCR was recovered from a human donor in a cohort sampled during active COVID-19. Sequenced sample: peripheral blood. The CDR3 bases are TGCGCCAGCAGCGCTTCCGGGACAGGGATCTACGAGCAGTACTTC. Its translation is CASSASGTGIYEQYF.